The 20 T cell receptor beta chains reported below all come from one sample, sequenced in a study of T cell responses to AZD1222 COVID-19 vaccine. Assay: immunoSEQ multiplex PCR; the TCRdb copy retains only in-frame clones and omits some. The sample lists around 120,000 clones; approximately 90% were seen once. The sequencing used peripheral blood, collected on day 0 of MenACWY control vaccination. The receptors were sampled from an adult in good health.

This rearrangement joins TRBV11-3 to TRBJ1-2, with 7 bases lining up with TRBD1. Germline V gene lookup returns CDR1 SGHNT and CDR2 YENEEA. The CDR3 has 16 amino acids. The V segment lost 5 bases and the J segment 0 bases; nucleotides outside the gene matches: 9. CDR3 region: CASSRPIGQANYGYTF. The CDR3 nucleotides read TGTGCCAGCAGCCGACCCATCGGACAGGCTAACTATGGCTACACCTTC.

This clone turned up a few times. Here the CDR3 reads CSVSPGTGLLGYTF. The CDR3 coding sequence is TGCAGCGTTTCACCCGGGACAGGGTTGCTCGGCTACACCTTC. The chain is built from TRBV29-1 and TRBJ1-2; 9 nucleotides align to TRBD1. CDR1 SQVTM and CDR2 ANQGSEA come from the germline V gene. This CDR3 comprises 14 residues. V trimming: 5 bases; J trimming: 8 bases; junction bases outside the gene matches: 12.

The J gene is TRBJ2-7, the V gene TRBV5-1; no clear D. This CDR3 is built from 15 residues. Per the germline V gene, CDR1 is SGHRS and CDR2 is YFSETQ. With 0 bases removed from V and 0 bases from J, the gap between germline ends came to 10 bases. For the CDR3, the DNA is TGCGCCAGCAGCTTGGGCTCAGGAAGCTCCTACGAGCAGTACTTC. As protein: CASSLGSGSSYEQYF.

The rearrangement joins TRBV5-6 to TRBJ1-1; D is ambiguous. The germline CDR1 and CDR2 sequences are SGHDT and YYEEEE. This CDR3 has 13 residues. Trimming shortened V by 1 base and J by 3 bases, and 7 bases separated the two germline ends. The CDR3 DNA reads TGTGCCAGCAGCTTGACCCGAGACACTGAAGCTTTCTTT. Translated, it gives CASSLTRDTEAFF.

The V call is TRBV10-2, the J call TRBJ2-7; possibly TRBD2 for D (6 bases). Germline V gives CDR1 WSHSY, CDR2 SAAADI. The V and J ends lost 7 bases and 1 base respectively, with 17 bases between them. CDR3 length equals 15 residues. The CDR3, as DNA: TGCGCCAGCAACTTATGGGCGGGATCTTCCTACGAGCAGTACTTC. As protein: CASNLWAGSSYEQYF.

The chain couples TRBV9 to TRBJ2-4, with TRBD2 as a possible D gene (5 bases). Looked up from germline, CDR1 is SGDLS and CDR2 is YYNGEE. The V gene lost 4 bases and the J gene lost 0 bases, with 11 bases spanning the gap. This CDR3 comprises 15 residues. The CDR3 sequence is CASSSGTVAKNIQYF. In DNA form, the CDR3 reads TGTGCCAGCAGCTCGGGAACGGTAGCCAAAAACATTCAGTACTTC. Filled out from reference TRBV9 and TRBJ2-4, the complete variable domain reads DSGVTQTPKHLITATGQRVTLRCSPRSGDLSVYWYQQSLDQGLQFLIQYYNGEERAKGNILERFSAQQFPDLHSELNLSSLELGDSALYFCASSSGTVAKNIQYFGAGTRLSVL.

V and J are TRBV7-8 and TRBJ2-7; D gene unclear. The CDR3 is 17 amino acids. V was trimmed by 4 bases and J by 2 bases, leaving 21 bases between them. Germline V lookup: CDR1 SGHVS, CDR2 FQNEAQ. The CDR3 here is CASSSKRLERLTYEQYF. In nucleotides, the CDR3 is TGTGCCAGCAGCTCGAAACGACTGGAGAGGCTGACCTACGAGCAGTACTTC.

This chain links TRBV29-1 with TRBJ2-5; TRBD1 might be the D (5 bases). This CDR3 contains 12 residues. Deletions cut 4 bases from V and 5 bases from J, with 11 bases between. Germline CDR1 SQVTM, CDR2 ANQGSEA. The CDR3 loop is CSVGGGRETQYF. The CDR3 bases are TGCAGCGTTGGGGGCGGTAGGGAGACCCAGTACTTC.

The rearrangement links TRBV18 to TRBJ1-6; 7 nucleotides line up with TRBD1. The germline V gene has CDR1 KGHSH and CDR2 LQKENI. This CDR3 has 16 residues. V trimming: 0 bases; J trimming: 6 bases; junction bases outside the gene matches: 5. CDR3 nucleotide sequence: TGTGCCAGCTCACCACCGCCGGGACAGCCTAATTCACCCCTCCACTTT. It translates to CASSPPPGQPNSPLHF.

In this sample, this clone turned up a few times. The rearrangement uses TRBV5-1 and TRBJ1-6; the match to TRBD1 covers 7 bases. There are 16 residues in the CDR3. Germline lookup yields CDR1 SGHRS and CDR2 YFSETQ. With 1 base clipped from V and 9 bases from J, the junction kept 10 bases outside the gene matches. CDR3 sequence (DNA): TGCGCCAGCAGCTTGCTCCGGGACAGTGGGTCTTCACCCCTCCACTTT. Its translation is CASSLLRDSGSSPLHF.

The DNA of the CDR3 is TGCGCCAGCAGTAGGGGAGTGGGCCAAGAGACCCAGTACTTC. Residues: CASSRGVGQETQYF. The V and J genes are TRBV5-1 and TRBJ2-5, with D perhaps being TRBD1 or TRBD2 (5 bases each). CDR3 size: 14 residues. CDR1 is SGHRS and CDR2 is YFSETQ in the germline V gene. Between the trimmed V and J ends, which lost 5 bases and 1 base, there was a span of 12 bases.

V and J are TRBV10-2 and TRBJ2-1; TRBD2 matches 11 bases. The CDR3 is made up of 14 amino acids. J lost 7 bases, V lost 5 bases, and 4 bases had no gene match. The germline CDR1 and CDR2 sequences are WSHSY and SAAADI. For the CDR3, the DNA is TGCGCCAGCAGTCATAGCGGGAGGGTTAATGAGCAGTTCTTC. Residues: CASSHSGRVNEQFF.

The J gene is TRBJ1-3, the V gene TRBV24-1; D possibly corresponds to TRBD1 (5 bases). The V end lost 2 bases, the J end lost 1 base, and 5 bases lay between the germline ends. This CDR3 is built from 14 residues. In germline, CDR1 is KGHDR, CDR2 SFDVKD. CDR3 in amino acids: CATSDSGSGNTIYF. In DNA, the CDR3 is TGTGCCACCAGTGATTCAGGGTCTGGAAACACCATATATTTT.

The V call is TRBV14, the J call TRBJ2-4; D remains unclear. The CDR3 extends over 14 amino acids. CDR1 is SGHDN, CDR2 FVKESK, per germline. V was pared by 0 bases and J by 1 base, with 4 bases between. The CDR3 loop is CASSQDIAKNIQYF. DNA for the CDR3: TGTGCCAGCAGCCAAGATATCGCCAAAAACATTCAGTACTTC.

The chain recombines TRBV2 with TRBJ1-5; unclear D gene. Looked up from germline, CDR1 is SNHLY and CDR2 is FYNNEI. Trimming cost V 6 bases and J 0 bases, with 6 bases left between them. The CDR3 contains 13 residues. CDR3 DNA sequence: TGTGCCAGCAGGATTTATAGCAATCAGCCCCAGCATTTT. Encoded protein: CASRIYSNQPQHF.

The J gene is TRBJ2-7, the V gene TRBV5-1; tentatively, D is TRBD2 (6 bases). CDR1 is SGHRS, CDR2 YFSETQ, per germline. The V and J ends lost 3 bases and 2 bases respectively, with 12 bases between them. This CDR3 spans 14 amino acids. CDR3 coding DNA: TGCGCCAGCAGCTCAGCGGGTGTAACCTACGAGCAGTACTTC. Its protein product is CASSSAGVTYEQYF.

The gene calls are TRBV5-1 and TRBJ1-1; 7 bases line up with TRBD1. This CDR3 has 14 residues. The V and J ends lost 3 bases and 1 base, in that order; junction bases with no gene match: 3. Germline loops: CDR1 SGHRS, CDR2 YFSETQ. In DNA, the CDR3 is TGCGCCAGCAGCTACGACAGGGCGAACACTGAAGCTTTCTTT. As protein: CASSYDRANTEAFF. Together with reference TRBV5-1 and TRBJ1-1, the CDR3 gives the full variable domain: KAGVTQTPRYLIKTRGQQVTLSCSPISGHRSVSWYQQTPGQGLQFLFEYFSETQRNKGNFPGRFSGRQFSNSRSEMNVSTLELGDSALYLCASSYDRANTEAFFGQGTRLTVV.

The chain is built from TRBV11-3 and TRBJ2-1; 7 bases map to TRBD2. The CDR3 loop spans 16 amino acids. The J segment lost 0 bases and the V segment lost 5 bases, leaving 7 bases of the junction unmatched. The V gene's germline CDR1 is SGHNT and CDR2 YENEEA. CDR3 sequence (DNA): TGTGCCAGCAGCCCAGCAAAGCGGGGCTCCTACAATGAGCAGTTCTTC. It is translated as CASSPAKRGSYNEQFF.

V usage is TRBV21-1 and J usage is TRBJ2-3; the D call of TRBD2 is as the table states it, not checked on the DNA. TRBV21-1 is classified as a pseudogene. The CDR3 is 19 residues long. DNA of the CDR3: TGTGCCAGCAGCAAAGCGCCGCTAGCGGGGGAGGGCCGGGCAGATACGCAGTATTTT. This sequence encodes CASSKAPLAGEGRADTQYF.

The sample holds a few counts of this clone. The CDR3 loop reads CASSYILTGTGTDTQYF. The CDR3 coding sequence is TGTGCCAGCAGCTACATCTTGACCGGGACAGGCACAGATACGCAGTATTTT. The V gene is TRBV5-4, the J gene TRBJ2-3; the match to TRBD1 covers 7 bases. The CDR3 runs 17 residues. The J segment lost 1 base and the V segment lost 3 bases, leaving 11 bases of the junction unmatched. Germline V gene lookup returns CDR1 SGHNT and CDR2 YYREEE (reference sequence).